Given below is one TCR beta chain in context. Its antigen is unidentified. The data were taken from a study of T cell responses to AZD1222 COVID-19 vaccine. Study-level findings and limits: Spike-specific TCR repertoires showed rising breadth and depth after two AZD1222 doses.

Measured with immunoSEQ multiplex PCR; TCRdb has only the in-frame clones, and not every one. The repertoire holds more than 50,000 clones, about 90% seen once, with approximately 5.4% in the top ten. The V gene's germline CDR1 is LGHNT and CDR2 FRNRAP. V was pared by 2 bases and J by 4 bases, with 10 bases between. The CDR3 sequence is 14 residues long. This rearrangement joins TRBV12-5 to TRBJ2-3, with TRBD2 as a possible D gene (6 bases). The starting material was peripheral blood, obtained on day 0 of AZD1222 vaccination. This clonotype was sampled from an adult in good health. CDR3: CASGLTLASDTQYF. CDR3 nucleotide sequence: TGTGCTAGTGGTTTGACTCTAGCGTCAGATACGCAGTATTTT.